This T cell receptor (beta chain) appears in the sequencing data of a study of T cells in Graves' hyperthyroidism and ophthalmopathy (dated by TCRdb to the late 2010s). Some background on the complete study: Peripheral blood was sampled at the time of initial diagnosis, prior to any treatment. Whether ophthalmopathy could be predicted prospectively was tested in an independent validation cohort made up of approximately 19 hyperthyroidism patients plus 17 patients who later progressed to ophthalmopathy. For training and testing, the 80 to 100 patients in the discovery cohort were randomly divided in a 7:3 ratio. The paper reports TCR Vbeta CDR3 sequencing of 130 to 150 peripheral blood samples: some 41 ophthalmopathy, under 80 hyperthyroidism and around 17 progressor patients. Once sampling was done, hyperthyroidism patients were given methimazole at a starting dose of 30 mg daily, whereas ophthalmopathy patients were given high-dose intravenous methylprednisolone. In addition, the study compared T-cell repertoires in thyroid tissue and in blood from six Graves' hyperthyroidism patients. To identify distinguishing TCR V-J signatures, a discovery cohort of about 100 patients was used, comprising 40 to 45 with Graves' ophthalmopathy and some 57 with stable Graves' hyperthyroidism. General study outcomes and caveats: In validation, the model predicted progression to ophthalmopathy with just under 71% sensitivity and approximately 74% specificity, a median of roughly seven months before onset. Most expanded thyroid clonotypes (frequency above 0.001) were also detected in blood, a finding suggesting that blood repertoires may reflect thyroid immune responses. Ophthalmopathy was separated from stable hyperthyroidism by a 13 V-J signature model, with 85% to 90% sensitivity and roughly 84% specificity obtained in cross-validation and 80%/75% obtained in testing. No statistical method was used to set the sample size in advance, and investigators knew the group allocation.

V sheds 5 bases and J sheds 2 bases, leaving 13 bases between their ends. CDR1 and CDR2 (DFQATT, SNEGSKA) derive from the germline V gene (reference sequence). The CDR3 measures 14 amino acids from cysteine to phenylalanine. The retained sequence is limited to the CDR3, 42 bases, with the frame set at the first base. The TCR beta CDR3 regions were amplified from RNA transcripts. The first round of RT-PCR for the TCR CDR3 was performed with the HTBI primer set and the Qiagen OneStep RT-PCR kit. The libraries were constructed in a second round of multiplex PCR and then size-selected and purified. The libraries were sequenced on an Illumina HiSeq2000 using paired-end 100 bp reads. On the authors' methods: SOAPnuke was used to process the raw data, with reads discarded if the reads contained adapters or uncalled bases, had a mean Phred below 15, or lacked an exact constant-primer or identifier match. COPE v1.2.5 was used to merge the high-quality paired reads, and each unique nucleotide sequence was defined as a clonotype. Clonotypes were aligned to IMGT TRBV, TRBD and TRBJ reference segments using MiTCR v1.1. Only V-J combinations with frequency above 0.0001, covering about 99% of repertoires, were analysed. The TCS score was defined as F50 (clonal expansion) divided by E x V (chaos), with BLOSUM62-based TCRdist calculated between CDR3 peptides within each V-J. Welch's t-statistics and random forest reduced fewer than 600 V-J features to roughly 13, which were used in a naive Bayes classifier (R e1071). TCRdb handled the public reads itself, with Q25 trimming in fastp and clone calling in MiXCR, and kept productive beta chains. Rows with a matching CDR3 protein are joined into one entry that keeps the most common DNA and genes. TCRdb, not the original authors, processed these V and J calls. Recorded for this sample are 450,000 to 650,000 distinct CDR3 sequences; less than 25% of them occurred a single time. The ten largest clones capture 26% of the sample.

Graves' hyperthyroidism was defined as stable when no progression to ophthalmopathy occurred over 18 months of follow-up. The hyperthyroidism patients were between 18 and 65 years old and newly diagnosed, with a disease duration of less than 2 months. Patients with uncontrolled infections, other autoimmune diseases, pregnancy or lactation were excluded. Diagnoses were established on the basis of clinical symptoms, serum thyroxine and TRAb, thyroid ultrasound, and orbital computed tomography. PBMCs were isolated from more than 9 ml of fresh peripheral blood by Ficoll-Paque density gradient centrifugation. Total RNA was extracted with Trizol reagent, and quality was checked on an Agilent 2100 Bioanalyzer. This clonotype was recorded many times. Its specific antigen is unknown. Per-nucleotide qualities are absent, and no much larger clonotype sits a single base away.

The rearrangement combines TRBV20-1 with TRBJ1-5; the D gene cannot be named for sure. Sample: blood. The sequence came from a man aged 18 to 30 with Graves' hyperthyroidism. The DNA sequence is TGCAGTGCTCCCGCCGACGGGCGCAATCAGCCCCAGCATTTT. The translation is CSAPADGRNQPQHF.